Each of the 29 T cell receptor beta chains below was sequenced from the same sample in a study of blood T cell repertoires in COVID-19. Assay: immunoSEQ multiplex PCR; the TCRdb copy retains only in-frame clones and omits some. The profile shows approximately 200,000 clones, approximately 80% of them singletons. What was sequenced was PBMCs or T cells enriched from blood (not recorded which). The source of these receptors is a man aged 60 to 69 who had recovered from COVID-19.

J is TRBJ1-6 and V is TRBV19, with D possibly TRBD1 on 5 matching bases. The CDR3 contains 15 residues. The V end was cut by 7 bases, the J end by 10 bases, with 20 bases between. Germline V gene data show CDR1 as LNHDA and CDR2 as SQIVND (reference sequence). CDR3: CASKGPGGSGSPLHF. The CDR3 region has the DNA TGTGCCAGTAAGGGACCGGGGGGAAGCGGCTCACCCCTCCACTTT.

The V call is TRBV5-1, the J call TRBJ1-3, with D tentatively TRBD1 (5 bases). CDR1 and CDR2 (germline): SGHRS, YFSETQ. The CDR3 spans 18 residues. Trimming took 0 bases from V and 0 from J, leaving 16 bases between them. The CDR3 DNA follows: TGCGCCAGCAGCTTGGCCGGGCAGGGAACCAGCTCTGGAAACACCATATATTTT. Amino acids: CASSLAGQGTSSGNTIYF.

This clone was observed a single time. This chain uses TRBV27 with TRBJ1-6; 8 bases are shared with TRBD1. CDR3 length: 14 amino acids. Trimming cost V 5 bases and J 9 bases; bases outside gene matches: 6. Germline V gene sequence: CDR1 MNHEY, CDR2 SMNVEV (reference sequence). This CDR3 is CASSTDRARSPLHF. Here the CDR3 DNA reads TGTGCCAGCAGTACGGACAGGGCTCGTTCACCCCTCCACTTT.

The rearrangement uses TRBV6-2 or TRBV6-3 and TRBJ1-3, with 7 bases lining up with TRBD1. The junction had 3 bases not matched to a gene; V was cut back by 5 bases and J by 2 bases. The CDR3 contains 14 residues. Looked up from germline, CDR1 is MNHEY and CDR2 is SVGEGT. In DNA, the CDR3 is TGTGCCAGCAGTGCCGACAGGGCTGGAAACACCATATATTTT. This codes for CASSADRAGNTIYF.

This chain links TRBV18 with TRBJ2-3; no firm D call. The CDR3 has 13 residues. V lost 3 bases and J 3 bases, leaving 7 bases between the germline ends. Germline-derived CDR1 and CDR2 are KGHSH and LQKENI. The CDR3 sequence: CASSPQVTDTQYF. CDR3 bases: TGTGCCAGCTCACCTCAGGTTACAGATACGCAGTATTTT.

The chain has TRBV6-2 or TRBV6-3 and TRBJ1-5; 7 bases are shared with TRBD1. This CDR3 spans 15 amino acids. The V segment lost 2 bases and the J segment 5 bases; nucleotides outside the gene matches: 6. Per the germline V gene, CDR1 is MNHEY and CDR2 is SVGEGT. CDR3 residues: CASSYPGQSYQPQHF. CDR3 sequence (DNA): TGTGCCAGCAGTTACCCGGGACAGTCATATCAGCCCCAGCATTTT.

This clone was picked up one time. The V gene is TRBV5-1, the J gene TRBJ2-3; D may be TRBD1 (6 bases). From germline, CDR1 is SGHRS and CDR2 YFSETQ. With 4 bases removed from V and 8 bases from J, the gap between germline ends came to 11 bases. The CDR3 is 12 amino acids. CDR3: CASSQGPGTQYF. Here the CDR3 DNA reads TGCGCCAGCAGCCAGGGGCCGGGTACGCAGTATTTT. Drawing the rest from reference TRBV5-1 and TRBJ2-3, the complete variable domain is KAGVTQTPRYLIKTRGQQVTLSCSPISGHRSVSWYQQTPGQGLQFLFEYFSETQRNKGNFPGRFSGRQFSNSRSEMNVSTLELGDSALYLCASSQGPGTQYFGPGTRLTVL.

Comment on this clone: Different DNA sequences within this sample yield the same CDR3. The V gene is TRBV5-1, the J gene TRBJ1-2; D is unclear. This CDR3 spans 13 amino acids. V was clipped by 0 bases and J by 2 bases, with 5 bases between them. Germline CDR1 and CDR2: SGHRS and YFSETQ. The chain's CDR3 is CASSLDSNYGYTF. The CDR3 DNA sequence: TGCGCCAGCAGCTTGGACAGCAACTATGGCTACACCTTC.

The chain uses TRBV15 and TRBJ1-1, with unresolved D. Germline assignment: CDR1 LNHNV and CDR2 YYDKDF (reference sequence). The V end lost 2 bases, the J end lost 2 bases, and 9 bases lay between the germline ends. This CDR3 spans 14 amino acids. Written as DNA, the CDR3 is TGTGCCACCAGCAGAAGACACCTTAACACTGAAGCTTTCTTT. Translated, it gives CATSRRHLNTEAFF. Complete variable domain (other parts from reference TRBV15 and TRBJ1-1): DAMVIQNPRYQVTQFGKPVTLSCSQTLNHNVMYWYQQKSSQAPKLLFHYYDKDFNNEADTPDNFQSRRPNTSFCFLDIRSPGLGDTAMYLCATSRRHLNTEAFFGQGTRLTVV.

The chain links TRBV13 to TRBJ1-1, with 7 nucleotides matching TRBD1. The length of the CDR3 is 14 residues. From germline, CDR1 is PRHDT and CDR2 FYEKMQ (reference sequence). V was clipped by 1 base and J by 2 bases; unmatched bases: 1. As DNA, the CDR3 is TGTGCCAGCAGCTTAGACAGGGGTAACACTGAAGCTTTCTTT. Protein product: CASSLDRGNTEAFF.

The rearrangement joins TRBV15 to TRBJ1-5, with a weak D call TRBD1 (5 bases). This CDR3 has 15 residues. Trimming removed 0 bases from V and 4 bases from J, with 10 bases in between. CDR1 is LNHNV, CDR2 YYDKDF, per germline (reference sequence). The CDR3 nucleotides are TGTGCCACCAGCAGAGATGACAGAGCGAATCAGCCCCAGCATTTT. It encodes CATSRDDRANQPQHF.

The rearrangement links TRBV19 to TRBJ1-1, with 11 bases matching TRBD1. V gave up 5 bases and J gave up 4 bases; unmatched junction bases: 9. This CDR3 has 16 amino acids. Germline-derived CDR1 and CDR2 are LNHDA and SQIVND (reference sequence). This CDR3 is CASSPRPGTGGTEAFF. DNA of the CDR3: TGTGCCAGTAGTCCTCGTCCCGGGACAGGGGGCACTGAAGCTTTCTTT. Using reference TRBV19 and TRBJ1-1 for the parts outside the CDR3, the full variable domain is DGGITQSPKYLFRKEGQNVTLSCEQNLNHDAMYWYRQDPGQGLRLIYYSQIVNDFQKGDIAEGYSVSREKKESFPLTVTSAQKNPTAFYLCASSPRPGTGGTEAFFGQGTRLTVV.

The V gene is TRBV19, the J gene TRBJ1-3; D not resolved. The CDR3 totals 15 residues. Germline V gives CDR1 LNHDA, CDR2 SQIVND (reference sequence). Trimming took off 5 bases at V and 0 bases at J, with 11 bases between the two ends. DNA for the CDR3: TGTGCCAGTAGTCTGGAGGCTCACTCTGGAAACACCATATATTTT. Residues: CASSLEAHSGNTIYF.

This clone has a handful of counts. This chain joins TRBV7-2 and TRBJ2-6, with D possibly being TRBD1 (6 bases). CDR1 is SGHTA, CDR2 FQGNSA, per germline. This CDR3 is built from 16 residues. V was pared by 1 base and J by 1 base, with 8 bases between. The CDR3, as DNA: TGTGCCAGCAGCTTAGTAGGGGGATCTGGGGCCAACGTCCTGACTTTC. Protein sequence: CASSLVGGSGANVLTF.

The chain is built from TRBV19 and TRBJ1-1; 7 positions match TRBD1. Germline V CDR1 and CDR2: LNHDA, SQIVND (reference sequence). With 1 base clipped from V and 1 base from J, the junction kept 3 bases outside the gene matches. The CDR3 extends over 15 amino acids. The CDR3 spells CASSIGRGQNTEAFF. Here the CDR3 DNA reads TGTGCCAGTAGTATAGGAAGGGGGCAGAACACTGAAGCTTTCTTT.

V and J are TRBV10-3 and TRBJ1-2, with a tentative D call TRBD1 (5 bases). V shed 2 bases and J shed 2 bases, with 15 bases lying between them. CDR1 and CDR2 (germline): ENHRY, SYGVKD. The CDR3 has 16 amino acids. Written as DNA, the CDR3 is TGTGCCATCAGTGAGAGTAAGACCCAGGGAAACTATGGCTACACCTTC. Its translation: CAISESKTQGNYGYTF.

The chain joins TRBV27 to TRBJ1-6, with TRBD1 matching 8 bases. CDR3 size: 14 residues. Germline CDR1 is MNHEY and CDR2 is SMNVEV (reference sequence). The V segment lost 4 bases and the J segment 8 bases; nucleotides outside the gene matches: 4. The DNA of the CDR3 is TGTGCCAGCAGTTCGGACAGGGCGGATTCACCCCTCCACTTT. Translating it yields CASSSDRADSPLHF.

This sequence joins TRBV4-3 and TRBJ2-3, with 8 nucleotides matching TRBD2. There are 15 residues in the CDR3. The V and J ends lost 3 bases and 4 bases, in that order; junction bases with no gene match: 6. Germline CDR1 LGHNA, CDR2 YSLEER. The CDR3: CASSQMLGGADTQYF. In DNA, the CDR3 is TGCGCCAGCAGCCAGATGCTCGGGGGGGCAGATACGCAGTATTTT.

The CDR3 is CASSFYLAGIYEQYF. The CDR3 bases are TGTGCCAGCAGCTTCTATCTAGCGGGGATCTACGAGCAGTACTTC. The chain has TRBV11-2 and TRBJ2-7; 9 bases match TRBD2. The CDR3 is 15 residues long. Germline V gene lookup returns CDR1 SGHAT and CDR2 FQNNGV. J lost 3 bases, V lost 3 bases, and 6 bases had no gene match.

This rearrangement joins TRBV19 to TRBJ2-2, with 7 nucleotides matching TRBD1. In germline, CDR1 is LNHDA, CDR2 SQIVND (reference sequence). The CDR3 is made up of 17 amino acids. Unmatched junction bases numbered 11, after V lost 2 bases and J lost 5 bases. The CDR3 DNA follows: TGTGCCAGTAGTATAAGGCGGATAGGGGGCGCGACCGGGGAGCTGTTTTTT. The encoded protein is CASSIRRIGGATGELFF.

In DNA, the CDR3 is TGTGCCAGCAGTTACTCGGGCCCGGGACAACAAGAGACCCAGTACTTC. Its protein is CASSYSGPGQQETQYF. The chain has TRBV6-5 and TRBJ2-5, with D maybe TRBD1 (6 bases). The germline V and J ends were trimmed by 0 bases and 2 bases, with 13 bases remaining between them. The CDR3 totals 16 residues. Germline CDR1 and CDR2: MNHEY and SVGAGI.

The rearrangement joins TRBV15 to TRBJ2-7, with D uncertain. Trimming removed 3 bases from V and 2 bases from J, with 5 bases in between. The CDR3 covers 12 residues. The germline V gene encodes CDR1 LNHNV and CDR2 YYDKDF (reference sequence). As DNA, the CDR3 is TGTGCCACCAGCAGTCAAACCTACGAGCAGTACTTC. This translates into CATSSQTYEQYF.

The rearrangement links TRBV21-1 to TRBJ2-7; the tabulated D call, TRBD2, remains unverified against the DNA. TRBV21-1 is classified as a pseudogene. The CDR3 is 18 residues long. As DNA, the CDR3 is TGTGCCAGCAGCAAAGGGGAGCGGGGGGCCTTTGGGGCTTACGAGCAGTACTTC. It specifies CASSKGERGAFGAYEQYF.

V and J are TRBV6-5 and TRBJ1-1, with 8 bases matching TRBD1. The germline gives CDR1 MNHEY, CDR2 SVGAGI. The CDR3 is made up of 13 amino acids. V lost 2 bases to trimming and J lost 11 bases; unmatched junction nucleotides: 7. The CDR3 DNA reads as TGTGCCAGCAGTTACCAGGGGGCGATTGCGGCTTTCTTT. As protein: CASSYQGAIAAFF.

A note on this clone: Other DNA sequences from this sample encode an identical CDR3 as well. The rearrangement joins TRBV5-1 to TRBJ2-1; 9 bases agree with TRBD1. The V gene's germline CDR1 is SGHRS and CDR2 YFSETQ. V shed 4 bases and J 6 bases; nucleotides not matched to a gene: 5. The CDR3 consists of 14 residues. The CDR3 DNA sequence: TGCGCCAGCAGCCTGGGACAGGGCATCAATGAGCAGTTCTTC. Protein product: CASSLGQGINEQFF.

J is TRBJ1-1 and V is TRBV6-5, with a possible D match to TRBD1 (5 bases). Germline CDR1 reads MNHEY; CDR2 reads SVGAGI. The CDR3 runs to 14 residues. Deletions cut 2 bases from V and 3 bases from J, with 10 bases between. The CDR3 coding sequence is TGTGCCAGCAGTTACCAGGGTTGGGACACTGAAGCTTTCTTT. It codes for CASSYQGWDTEAFF.

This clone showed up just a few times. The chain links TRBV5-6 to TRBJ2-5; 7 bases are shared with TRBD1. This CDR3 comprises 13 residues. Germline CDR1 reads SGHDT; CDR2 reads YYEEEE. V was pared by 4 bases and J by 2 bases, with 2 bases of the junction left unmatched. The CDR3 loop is CASSIRGQETQYF. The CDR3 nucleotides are TGTGCCAGCAGCATCAGGGGGCAAGAGACCCAGTACTTC.

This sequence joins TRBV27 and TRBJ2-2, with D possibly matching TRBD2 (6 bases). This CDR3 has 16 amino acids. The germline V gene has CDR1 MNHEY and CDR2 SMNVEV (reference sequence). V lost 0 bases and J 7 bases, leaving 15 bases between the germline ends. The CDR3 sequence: CASSLSRGWNIGELFF. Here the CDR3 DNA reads TGTGCCAGCAGTTTATCCCGGGGGTGGAATATCGGGGAGCTGTTTTTT.

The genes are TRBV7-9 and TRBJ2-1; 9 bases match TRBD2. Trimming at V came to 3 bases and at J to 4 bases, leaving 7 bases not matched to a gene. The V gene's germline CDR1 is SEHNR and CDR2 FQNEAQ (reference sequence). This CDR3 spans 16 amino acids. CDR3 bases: TGTGCCAGCAGCTTCGGTCTAGCGGGGCCTTACAATGAGCAGTTCTTC. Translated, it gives CASSFGLAGPYNEQFF.